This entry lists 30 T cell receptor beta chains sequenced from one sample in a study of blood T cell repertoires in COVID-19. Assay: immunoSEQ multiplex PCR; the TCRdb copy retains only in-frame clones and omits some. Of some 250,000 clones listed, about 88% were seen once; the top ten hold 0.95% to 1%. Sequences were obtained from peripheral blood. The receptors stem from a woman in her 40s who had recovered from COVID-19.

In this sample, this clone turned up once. The CDR3 protein is CATSRDGTALFF. CDR3 nucleotides: TGTGCCACCAGCAGAGATGGGACTGCGTTGTTCTTC. This chain connects TRBV15 to TRBJ2-1, with D possibly matching TRBD2 (6 bases). The germline gives CDR1 LNHNV, CDR2 YYDKDF (reference sequence). V dropped 0 bases and J dropped 15 bases, with 12 bases sitting between them. The CDR3 contains 12 residues.

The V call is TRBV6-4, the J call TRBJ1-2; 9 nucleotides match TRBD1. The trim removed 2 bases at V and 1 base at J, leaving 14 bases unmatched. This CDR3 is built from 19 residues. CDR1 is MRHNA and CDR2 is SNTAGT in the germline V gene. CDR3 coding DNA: TGTGCCAGCAGTGACCACCGGGACAGGGATATTTTAGTTAACTATGGCTACACCTTC. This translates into CASSDHRDRDILVNYGYTF.

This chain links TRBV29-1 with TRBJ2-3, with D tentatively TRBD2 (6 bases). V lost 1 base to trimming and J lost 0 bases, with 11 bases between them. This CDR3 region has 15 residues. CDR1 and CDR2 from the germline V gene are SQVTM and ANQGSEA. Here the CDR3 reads CSVEGGEYSTDTQYF. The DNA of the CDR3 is TGCAGCGTTGAAGGGGGGGAATATAGCACAGATACGCAGTATTTT.

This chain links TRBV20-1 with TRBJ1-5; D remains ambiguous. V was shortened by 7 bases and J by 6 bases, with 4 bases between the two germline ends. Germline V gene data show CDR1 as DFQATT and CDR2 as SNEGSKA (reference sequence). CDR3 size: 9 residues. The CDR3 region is CSGGQPQHF. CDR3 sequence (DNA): TGCAGTGGCGGTCAGCCCCAGCATTTT.

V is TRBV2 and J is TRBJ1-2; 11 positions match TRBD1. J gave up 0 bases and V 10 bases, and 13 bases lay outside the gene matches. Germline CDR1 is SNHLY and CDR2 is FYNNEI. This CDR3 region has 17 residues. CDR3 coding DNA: TGTGCCACGCCACCGGGGGACAGGGGGTCCCCTAACTATGGCTACACCTTC. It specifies CATPPGDRGSPNYGYTF.

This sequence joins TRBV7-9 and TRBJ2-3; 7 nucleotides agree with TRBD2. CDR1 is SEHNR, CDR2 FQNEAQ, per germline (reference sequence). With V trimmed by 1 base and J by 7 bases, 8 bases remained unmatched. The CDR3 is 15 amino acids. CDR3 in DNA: TGTGCCAGCAGCTTAGGGGAGGGGCCCTGGAATACGCAGTATTTT. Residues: CASSLGEGPWNTQYF.

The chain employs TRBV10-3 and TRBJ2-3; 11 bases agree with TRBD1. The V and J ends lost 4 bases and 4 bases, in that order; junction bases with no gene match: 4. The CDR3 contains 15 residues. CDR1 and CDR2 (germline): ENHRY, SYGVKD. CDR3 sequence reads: CAISVSGQGADTQYF. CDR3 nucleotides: TGTGCCATCAGTGTCTCGGGACAGGGGGCAGATACGCAGTATTTT.

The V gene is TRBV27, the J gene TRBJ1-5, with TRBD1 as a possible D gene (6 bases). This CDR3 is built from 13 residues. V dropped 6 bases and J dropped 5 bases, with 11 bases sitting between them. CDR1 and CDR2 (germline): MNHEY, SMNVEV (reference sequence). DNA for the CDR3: TGTGCCAGCAGCGTGGGGGGGCATCAGCCCCAGCATTTT. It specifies CASSVGGHQPQHF.

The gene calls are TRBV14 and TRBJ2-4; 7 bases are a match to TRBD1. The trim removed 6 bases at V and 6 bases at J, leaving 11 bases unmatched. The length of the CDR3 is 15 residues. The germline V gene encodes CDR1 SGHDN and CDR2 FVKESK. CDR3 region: CASSLQGTVRNIQYF. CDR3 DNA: TGTGCCAGCAGTCTGCAAGGGACAGTGAGAAACATTCAGTACTTC.

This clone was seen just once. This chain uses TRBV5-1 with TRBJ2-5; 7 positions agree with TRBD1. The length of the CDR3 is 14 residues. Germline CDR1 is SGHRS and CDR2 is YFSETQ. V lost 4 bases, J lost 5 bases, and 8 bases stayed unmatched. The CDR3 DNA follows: TGCGCCAGCAGCCCCCAAGGGGGCCGGGAGACCCAGTACTTC. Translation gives CASSPQGGRETQYF.

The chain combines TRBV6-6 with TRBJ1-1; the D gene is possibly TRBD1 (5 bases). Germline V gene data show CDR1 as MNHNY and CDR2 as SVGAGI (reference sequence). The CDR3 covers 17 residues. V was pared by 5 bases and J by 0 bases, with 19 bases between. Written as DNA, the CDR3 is TGTGCCAGCAGTCACGGCCGACAGCCTCCCGTGAACACTGAAGCTTTCTTT. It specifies CASSHGRQPPVNTEAFF.

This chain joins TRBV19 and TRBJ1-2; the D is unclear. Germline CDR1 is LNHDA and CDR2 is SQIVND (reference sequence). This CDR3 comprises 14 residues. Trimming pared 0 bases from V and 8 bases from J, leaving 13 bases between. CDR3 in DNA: TGTGCCAGTAGTATAGATGGCGGAGGGAGCGGCTACACCTTC. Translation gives CASSIDGGGSGYTF. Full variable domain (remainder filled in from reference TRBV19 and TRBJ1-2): DGGITQSPKYLFRKEGQNVTLSCEQNLNHDAMYWYRQDPGQGLRLIYYSQIVNDFQKGDIAEGYSVSREKKESFPLTVTSAQKNPTAFYLCASSIDGGGSGYTFGSGTRLTVV.

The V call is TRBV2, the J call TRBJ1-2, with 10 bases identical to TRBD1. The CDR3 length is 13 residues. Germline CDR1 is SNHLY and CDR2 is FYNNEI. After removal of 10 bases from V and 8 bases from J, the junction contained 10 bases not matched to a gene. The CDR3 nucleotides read TGTGCCACCCCGGGGGGACAGGGGAAGGGCTACACCTTC. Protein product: CATPGGQGKGYTF.

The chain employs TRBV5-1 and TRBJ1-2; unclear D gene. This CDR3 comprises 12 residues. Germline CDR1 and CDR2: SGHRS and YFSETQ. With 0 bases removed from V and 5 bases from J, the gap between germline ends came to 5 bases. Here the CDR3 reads CASSLASYGYTF. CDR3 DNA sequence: TGCGCCAGCAGCTTGGCCTCGTATGGCTACACCTTC.

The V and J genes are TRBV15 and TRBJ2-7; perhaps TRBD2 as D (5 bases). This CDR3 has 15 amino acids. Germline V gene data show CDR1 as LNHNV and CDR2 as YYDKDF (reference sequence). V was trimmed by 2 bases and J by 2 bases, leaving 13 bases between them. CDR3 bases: TGTGCCACCAGCAGATTCCGGGAAGCCCCCTACGAGCAGTACTTC. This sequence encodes CATSRFREAPYEQYF.

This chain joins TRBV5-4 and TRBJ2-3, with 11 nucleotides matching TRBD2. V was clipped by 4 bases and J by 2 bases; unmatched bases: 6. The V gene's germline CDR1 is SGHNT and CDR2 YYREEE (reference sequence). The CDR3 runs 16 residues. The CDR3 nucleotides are TGTGCCAGCAGCACCGGGACTAGCGGAATCACAGATACGCAGTATTTT. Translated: CASSTGTSGITDTQYF. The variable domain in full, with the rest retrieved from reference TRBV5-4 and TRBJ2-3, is ETGVTQSPTHLIKTRGQQVTLRCSSQSGHNTVSWYQQALGQGPQFIFQYYREEENGRGNFPPRFSGLQFPNYSSELNVNALELDDSALYLCASSTGTSGITDTQYFGPGTRLTVL.

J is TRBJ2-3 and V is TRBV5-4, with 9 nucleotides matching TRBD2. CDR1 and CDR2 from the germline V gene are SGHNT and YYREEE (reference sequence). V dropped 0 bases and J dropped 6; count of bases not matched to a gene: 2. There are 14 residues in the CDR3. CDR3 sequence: CASSLVAGGDTQYF. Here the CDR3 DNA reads TGTGCCAGCAGCTTGGTGGCGGGAGGGGATACGCAGTATTTT.

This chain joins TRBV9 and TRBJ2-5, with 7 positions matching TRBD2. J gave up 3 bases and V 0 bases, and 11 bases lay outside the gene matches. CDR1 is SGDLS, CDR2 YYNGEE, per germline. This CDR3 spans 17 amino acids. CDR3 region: CASSVAGRRGSEETQYF. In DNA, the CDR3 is TGTGCCAGCAGCGTAGCAGGACGGCGGGGGTCGGAAGAGACCCAGTACTTC.

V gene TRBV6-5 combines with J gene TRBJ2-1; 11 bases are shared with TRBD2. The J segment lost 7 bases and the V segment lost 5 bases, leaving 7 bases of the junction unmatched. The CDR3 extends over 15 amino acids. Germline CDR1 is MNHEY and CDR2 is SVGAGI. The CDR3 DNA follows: TGTGCCAGCAGTCTCATGTCTAGCGGGAGGAATGAGCAGTTCTTC. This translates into CASSLMSSGRNEQFF.

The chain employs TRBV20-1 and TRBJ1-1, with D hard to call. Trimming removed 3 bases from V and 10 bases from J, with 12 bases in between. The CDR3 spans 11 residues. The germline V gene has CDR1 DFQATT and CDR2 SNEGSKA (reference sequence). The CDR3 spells CSASESPGAFF. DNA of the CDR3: TGCAGTGCTAGCGAGTCCCCGGGAGCTTTCTTT.

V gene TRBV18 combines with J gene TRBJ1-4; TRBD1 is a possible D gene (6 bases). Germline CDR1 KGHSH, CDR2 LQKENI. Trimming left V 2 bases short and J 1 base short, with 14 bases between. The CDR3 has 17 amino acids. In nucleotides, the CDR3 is TGTGCCAGCTCACCATACGCAGGGGCGGGAACTAATGAAAAACTGTTTTTT. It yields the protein CASSPYAGAGTNEKLFF. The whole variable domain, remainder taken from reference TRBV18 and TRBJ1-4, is NAGVMQNPRHLVRRRGQEARLRCSPMKGHSHVYWYRQLPEEGLKFMVYLQKENIIDESGMPKERFSAEFPKEGPSILRIQQVVRGDSAAYFCASSPYAGAGTNEKLFFGSGTQLSVL.

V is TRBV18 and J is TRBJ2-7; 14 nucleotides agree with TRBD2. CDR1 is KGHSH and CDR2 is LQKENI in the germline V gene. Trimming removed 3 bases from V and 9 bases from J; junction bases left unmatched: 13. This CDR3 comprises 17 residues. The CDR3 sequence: CASSPSPAGLAGAGQYV. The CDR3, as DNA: TGTGCCAGCTCACCGTCACCCGCGGGACTAGCGGGAGCAGGGCAGTACGTC.

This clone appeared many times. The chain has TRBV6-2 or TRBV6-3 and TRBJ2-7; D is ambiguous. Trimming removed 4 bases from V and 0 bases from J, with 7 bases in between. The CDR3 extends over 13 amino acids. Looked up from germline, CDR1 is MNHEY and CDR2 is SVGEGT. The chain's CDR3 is CASSWAGSYEQYV. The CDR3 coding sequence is TGTGCCAGCAGTTGGGCAGGCTCCTACGAGCAGTACGTC.

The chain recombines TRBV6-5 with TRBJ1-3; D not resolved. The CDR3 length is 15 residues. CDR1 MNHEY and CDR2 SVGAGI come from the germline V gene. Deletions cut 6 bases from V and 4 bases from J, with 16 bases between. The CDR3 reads CASRREGGRGNTIYF. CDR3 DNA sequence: TGTGCCAGCAGACGCGAGGGCGGGCGGGGAAACACCATATATTTT.

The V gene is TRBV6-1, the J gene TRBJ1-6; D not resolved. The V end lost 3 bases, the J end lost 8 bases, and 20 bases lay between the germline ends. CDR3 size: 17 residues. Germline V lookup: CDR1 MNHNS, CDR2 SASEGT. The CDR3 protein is CASSDPRANTEDSPLHF. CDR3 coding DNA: TGTGCCAGCAGTGATCCCCGGGCTAACACGGAGGATTCACCCCTCCACTTT.

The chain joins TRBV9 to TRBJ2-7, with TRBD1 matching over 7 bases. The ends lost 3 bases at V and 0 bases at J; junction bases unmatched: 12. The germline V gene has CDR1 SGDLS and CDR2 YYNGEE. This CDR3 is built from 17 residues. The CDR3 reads CASSANKGQSSSYEQYV. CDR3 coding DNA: TGTGCCAGCAGCGCCAACAAGGGACAGTCCAGCTCCTACGAGCAGTACGTC.

CDR3 in amino acids: CASSFGFLTSGYEQYF. CDR3 coding DNA: TGTGCCAGCAGCTTCGGATTTTTGACTAGCGGCTACGAGCAGTACTTC. The J gene is TRBJ2-7, the V gene TRBV27; TRBD2 matches at 9 bases. The CDR3 sequence is 16 residues long. J lost 3 bases, V lost 6 bases, and 12 bases had no gene match. CDR1 is MNHEY, CDR2 SMNVEV, per germline (reference sequence).

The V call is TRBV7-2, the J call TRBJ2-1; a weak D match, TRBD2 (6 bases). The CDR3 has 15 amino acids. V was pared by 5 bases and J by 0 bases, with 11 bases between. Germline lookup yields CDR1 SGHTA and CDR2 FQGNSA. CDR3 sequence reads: CASSPQRASYNEQFF. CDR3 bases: TGTGCCAGCAGCCCCCAGCGGGCCTCCTACAATGAGCAGTTCTTC.

CDR3 nucleotides: TGTGCCAGCAGCCCGCACCAGGGTTTAGATCAGCCCCAGCATTTT. Its translation is CASSPHQGLDQPQHF. This sequence joins TRBV27 and TRBJ1-5; tentatively, D is TRBD1 (5 bases). CDR1 is MNHEY and CDR2 is SMNVEV in the germline V gene (reference sequence). V was trimmed by 6 bases and J by 5 bases, leaving 17 bases between them. This CDR3 comprises 15 residues.

In DNA, the CDR3 is TGTGCCATGGGGAGGGGGACTGGAAACACCATATATTTT. It codes for CAMGRGTGNTIYF. The chain employs TRBV10-3 and TRBJ1-3; tentative D call: TRBD1 (6 bases). Trimming pared 9 bases from V and 2 bases from J, leaving 11 bases between. The CDR3 covers 13 residues. In germline, CDR1 is ENHRY, CDR2 SYGVKD.